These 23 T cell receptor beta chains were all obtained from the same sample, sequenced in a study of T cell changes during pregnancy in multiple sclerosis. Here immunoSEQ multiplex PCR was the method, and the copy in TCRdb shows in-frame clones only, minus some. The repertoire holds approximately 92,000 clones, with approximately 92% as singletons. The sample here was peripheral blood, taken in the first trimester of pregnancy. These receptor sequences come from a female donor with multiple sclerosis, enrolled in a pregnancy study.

The chain's CDR3 is CASSYEYYCEEKLFF. In DNA, the CDR3 is TGTGCCAGCAGTTACGAGTATTATTGTGAGGAAAAACTGTTTTTT. The J gene is TRBJ1-4, the V gene TRBV6-5; no clear D. The CDR3 totals 15 residues. The ends were cut back, 2 bases at V and 8 bases at J, with 15 bases in the middle. Germline CDR1 MNHEY, CDR2 SVGAGI.

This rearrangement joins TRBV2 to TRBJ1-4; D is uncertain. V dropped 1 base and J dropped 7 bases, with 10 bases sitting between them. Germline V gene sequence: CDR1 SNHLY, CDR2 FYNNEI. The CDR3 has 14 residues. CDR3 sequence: CASSEGVVAEKLFF. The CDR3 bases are TGTGCCAGCAGTGAAGGTGTCGTGGCTGAAAAACTGTTTTTT. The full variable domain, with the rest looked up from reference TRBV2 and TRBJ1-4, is EPEVTQTPSHQVTQMGQEVILRCVPISNHLYFYWYRQILGQKVEFLVSFYNNEISEKSEIFDDQFSVERPDGSNFTLKIRSTKLEDSAMYFCASSEGVVAEKLFFGSGTQLSVL.

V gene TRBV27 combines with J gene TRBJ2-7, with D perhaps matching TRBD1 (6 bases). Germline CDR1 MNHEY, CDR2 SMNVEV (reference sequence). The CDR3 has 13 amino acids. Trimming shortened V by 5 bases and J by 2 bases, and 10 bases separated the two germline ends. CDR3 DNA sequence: TGTGCCAGCAGTAACAGGGATACCTACGAGCAGTACTTC. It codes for CASSNRDTYEQYF.

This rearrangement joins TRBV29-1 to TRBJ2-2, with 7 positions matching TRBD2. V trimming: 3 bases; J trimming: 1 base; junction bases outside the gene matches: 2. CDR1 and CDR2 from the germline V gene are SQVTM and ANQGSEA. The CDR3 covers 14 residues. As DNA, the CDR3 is TGCAGCGTTGATGGACTAGGGAACACCGGGGAGCTGTTTTTT. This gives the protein CSVDGLGNTGELFF.

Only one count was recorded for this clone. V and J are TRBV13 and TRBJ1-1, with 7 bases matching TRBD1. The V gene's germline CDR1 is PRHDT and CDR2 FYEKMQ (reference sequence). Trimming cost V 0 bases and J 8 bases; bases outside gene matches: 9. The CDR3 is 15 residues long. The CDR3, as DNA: TGTGCCAGCAGCTTAGGGGGATCCAGGGGGGAGGAAGCTTTCTTT. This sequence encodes CASSLGGSRGEEAFF.

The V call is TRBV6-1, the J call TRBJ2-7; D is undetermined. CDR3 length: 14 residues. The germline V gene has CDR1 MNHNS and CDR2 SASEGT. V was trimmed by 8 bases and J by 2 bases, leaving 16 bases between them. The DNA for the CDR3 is TGTGCCAGCCTTAAACCACTGAAGACCTACGAGCAGTACTTC. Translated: CASLKPLKTYEQYF.

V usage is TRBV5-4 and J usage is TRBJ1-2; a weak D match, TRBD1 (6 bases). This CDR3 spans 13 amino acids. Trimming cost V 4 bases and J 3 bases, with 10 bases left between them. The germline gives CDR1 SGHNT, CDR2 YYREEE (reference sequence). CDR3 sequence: CASSPQGYYGYTF. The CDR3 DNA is TGTGCCAGCAGCCCGCAGGGGTACTATGGCTACACCTTC.

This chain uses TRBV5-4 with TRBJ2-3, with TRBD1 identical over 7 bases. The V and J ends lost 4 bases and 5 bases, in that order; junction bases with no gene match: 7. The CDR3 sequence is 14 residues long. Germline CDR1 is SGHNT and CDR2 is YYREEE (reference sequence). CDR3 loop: CASSIDRVEDTQYF. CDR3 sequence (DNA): TGTGCCAGCAGCATTGACAGGGTTGAAGATACGCAGTATTTT.

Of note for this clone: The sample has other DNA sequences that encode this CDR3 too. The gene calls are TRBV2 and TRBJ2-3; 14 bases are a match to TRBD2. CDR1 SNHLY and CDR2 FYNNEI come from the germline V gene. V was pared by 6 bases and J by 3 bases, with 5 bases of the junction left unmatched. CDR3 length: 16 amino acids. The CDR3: CASRRLAGGSTDTQYF. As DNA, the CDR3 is TGTGCCAGCAGACGACTAGCGGGAGGGTCAACAGATACGCAGTATTTT.

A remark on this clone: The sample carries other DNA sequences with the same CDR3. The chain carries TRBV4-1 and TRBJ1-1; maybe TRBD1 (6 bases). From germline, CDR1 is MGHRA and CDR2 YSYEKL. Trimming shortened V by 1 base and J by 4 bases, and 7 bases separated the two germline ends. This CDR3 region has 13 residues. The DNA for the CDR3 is TGCGCCAGCAGCCAAGCCAGGGGCACTGAAGCTTTCTTT. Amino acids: CASSQARGTEAFF.

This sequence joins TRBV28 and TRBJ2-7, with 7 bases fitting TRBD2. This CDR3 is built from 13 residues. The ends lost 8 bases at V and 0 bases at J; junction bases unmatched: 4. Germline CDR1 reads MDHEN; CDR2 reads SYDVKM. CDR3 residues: CASVGGGSYEQYF. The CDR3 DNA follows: TGTGCCAGCGTGGGGGGGGGCTCCTACGAGCAGTACTTC.

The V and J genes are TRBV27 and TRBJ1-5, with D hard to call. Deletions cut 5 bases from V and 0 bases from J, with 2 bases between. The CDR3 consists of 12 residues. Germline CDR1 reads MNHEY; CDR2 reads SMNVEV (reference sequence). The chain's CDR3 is CASSHSNQPQHF. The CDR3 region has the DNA TGTGCCAGCAGTCATAGCAATCAGCCCCAGCATTTT.

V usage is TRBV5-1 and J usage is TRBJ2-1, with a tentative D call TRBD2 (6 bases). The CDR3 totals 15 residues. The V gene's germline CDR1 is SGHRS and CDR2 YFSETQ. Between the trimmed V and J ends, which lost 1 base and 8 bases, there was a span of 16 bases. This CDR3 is CASSLRGTVGDEQFF. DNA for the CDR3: TGCGCCAGCAGCTTGAGAGGGACTGTCGGGGATGAGCAGTTCTTC.

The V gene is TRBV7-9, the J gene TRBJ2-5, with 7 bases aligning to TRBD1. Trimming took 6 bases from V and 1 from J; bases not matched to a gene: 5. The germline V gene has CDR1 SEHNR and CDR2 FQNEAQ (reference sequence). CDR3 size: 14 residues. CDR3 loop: CASSYGTAQETQYF. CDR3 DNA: TGTGCCAGCAGTTACGGGACAGCCCAAGAGACCCAGTACTTC.

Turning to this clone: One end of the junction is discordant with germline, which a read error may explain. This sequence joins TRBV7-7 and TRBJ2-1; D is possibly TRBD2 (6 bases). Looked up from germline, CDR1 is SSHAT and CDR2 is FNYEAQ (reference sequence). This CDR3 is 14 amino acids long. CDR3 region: CASSSQAGFNEQFF. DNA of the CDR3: TGTGCTAGCAGCTCGCAGGCGGGGTTCAATGAGCAGTTCTTC.

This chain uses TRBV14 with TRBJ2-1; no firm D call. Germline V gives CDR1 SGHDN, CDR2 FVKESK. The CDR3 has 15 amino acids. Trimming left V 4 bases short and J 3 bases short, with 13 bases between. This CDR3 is CASSPTNALYNEQFF. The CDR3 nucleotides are TGTGCCAGCAGCCCTACGAATGCACTCTACAATGAGCAGTTCTTC.

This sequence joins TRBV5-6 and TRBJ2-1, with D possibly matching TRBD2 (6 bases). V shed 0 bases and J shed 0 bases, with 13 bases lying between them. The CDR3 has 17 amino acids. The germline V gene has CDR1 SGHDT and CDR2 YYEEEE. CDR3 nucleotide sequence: TGTGCCAGCAGCTTGGTGGTTAGCGGTACCTCCTACAATGAGCAGTTCTTC. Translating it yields CASSLVVSGTSYNEQFF.

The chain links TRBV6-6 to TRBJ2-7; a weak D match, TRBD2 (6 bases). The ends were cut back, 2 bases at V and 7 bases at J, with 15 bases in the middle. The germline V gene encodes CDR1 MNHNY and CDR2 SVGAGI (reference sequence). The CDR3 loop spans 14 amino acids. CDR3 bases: TGTGCCAGCAGTTACGCCCCCGGGACTTGGGAGCAGTACTTC. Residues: CASSYAPGTWEQYF.

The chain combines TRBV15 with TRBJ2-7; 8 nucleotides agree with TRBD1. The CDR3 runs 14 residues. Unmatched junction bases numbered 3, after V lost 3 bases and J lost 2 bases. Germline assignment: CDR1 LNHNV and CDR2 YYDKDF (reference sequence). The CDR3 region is CATSRDRVTYEQYF. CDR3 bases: TGTGCCACCAGCAGGGACAGGGTCACCTACGAGCAGTACTTC.

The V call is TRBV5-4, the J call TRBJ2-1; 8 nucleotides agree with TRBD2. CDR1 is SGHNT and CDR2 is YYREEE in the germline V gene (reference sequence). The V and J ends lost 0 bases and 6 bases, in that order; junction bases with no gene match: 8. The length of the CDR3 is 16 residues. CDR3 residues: CASSLEGTRESNEQFF. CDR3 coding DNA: TGTGCCAGCAGCTTGGAAGGGACTAGGGAGTCCAATGAGCAGTTCTTC.

The CDR3 nucleotides are TGTGCCAGCAGACCCGGGACAGGGGGAGGGACCCAGTACTTC. Translation gives CASRPGTGGGTQYF. The V call is TRBV25-1, the J call TRBJ2-5; 11 nucleotides line up with TRBD1. Germline V gives CDR1 MGHDK, CDR2 SYGVNS. Trimming took 6 bases from V and 7 from J; bases not matched to a gene: 7. This CDR3 contains 14 residues.

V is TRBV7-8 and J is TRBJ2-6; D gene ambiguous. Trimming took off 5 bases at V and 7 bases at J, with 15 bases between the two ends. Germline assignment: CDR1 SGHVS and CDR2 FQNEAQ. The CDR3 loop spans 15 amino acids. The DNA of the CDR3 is TGTGCCAGCAGCCACCTTATGATACAAGCCAACGTCCTGACTTTC. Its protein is CASSHLMIQANVLTF.

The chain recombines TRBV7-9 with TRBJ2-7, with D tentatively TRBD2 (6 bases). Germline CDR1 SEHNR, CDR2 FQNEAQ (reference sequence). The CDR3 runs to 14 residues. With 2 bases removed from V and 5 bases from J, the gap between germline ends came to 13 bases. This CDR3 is CASSLLGGRNEQYF. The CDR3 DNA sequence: TGTGCCAGCAGCTTATTGGGGGGAAGAAACGAGCAGTACTTC.